This T cell receptor beta chain is from a study of control samples from healthy donors and cancer patients. J was trimmed by 4 bases and V by 4 bases; bases with no gene match: 6. The V gene's germline CDR1 is SGHNT and CDR2 YYREEE (reference sequence). The length of the CDR3 is 16 residues. Assay used: immunoSEQ multiplex PCR; TCRdb lists only in-frame clones, some missing. The table has 150,000 or so clones, roughly 93% seen once. Sequencing was performed on blood. The chain is built from TRBV5-4 and TRBJ1-6; 9 positions agree with TRBD1. This TCR derives from a man between 18 and 29 years old in good health. CDR3 DNA sequence: TGTGCCAGCAGCCCATGGACAGGGGCGTATAATTCACCCCTCCACTTT. This sequence encodes CASSPWTGAYNSPLHF.